This TCR beta chain is from a study of blood T cell repertoires in COVID-19. V was cut by 2 bases and J by 0 bases, with 12 bases left in between. Looked up from germline, CDR1 is SGHDT and CDR2 is YYEEEE. This CDR3 is built from 16 residues. The assay was immunoSEQ multiplex PCR, and TCRdb's table has in-frame clones only and misses some. The table includes about 240,000 clones, around 86% detected once. The clonotype originates from a woman aged 70-85 years with active or convalescent COVID-19. The source material was peripheral blood. The J gene is TRBJ1-3, the V gene TRBV5-6; the D is unclear. CDR3 region: CASSFFQFASGNTIYF. The CDR3 coding sequence is TGTGCCAGCAGCTTTTTTCAGTTCGCCTCTGGAAACACCATATATTTT.